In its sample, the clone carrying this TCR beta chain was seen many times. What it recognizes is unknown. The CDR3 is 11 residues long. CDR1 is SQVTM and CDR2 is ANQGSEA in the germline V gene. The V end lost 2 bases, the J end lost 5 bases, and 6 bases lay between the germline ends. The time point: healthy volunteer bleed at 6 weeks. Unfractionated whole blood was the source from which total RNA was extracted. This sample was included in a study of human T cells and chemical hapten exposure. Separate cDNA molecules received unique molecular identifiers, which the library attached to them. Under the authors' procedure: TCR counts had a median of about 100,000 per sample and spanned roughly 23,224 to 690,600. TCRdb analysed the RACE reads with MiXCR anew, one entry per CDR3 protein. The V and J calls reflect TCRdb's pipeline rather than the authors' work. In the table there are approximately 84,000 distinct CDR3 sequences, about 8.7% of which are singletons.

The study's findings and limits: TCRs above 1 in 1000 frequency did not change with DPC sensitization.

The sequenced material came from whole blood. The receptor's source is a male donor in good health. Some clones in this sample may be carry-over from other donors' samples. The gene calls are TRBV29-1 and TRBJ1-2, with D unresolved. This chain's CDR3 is CSVEMPYGYTF. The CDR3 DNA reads TGCAGCGTTGAAATGCCATATGGCTACACCTTC.